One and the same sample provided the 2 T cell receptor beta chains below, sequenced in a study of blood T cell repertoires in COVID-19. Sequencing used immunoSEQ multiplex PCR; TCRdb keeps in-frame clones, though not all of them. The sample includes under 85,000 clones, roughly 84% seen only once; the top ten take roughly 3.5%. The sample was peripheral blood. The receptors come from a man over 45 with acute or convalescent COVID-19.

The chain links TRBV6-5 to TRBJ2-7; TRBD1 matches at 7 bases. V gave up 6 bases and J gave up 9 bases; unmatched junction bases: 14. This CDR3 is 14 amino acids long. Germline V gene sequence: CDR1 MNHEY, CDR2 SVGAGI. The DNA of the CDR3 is TGTGCCAGCAGCCACGAGCCGACAGGGTTTCCGCAGTACTTC. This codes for CASSHEPTGFPQYF.

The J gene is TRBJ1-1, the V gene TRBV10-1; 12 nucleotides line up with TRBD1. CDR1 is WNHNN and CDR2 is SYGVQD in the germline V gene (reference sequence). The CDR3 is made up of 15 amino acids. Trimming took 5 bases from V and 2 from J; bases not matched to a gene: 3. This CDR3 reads CASSPGTGGNTEAFF. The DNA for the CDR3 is TGCGCCAGCAGTCCCGGGACAGGGGGCAACACTGAAGCTTTCTTT.